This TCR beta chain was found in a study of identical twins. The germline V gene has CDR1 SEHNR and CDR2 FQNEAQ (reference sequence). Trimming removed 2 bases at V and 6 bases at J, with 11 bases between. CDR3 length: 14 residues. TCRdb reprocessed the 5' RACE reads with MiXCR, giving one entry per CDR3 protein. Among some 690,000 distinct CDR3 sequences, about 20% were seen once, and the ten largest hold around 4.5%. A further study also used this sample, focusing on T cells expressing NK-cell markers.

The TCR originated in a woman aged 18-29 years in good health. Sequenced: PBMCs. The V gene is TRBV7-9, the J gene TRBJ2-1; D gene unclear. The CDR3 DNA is TGTGCCAGCAGCTTAAGGAGTGCGCGCAATGAGCAGTTCTTC. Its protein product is CASSLRSARNEQFF. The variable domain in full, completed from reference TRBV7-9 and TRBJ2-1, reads DTGVSQNPRHKITKRGQNVTFRCDPISEHNRLYWYRQTLGQGPEFLTYFQNEAQLEKSRLLSDRFSAERPKGSFSTLEIQRTEQGDSAMYLCASSLRSARNEQFFGPGTRLTVL.